These 22 T cell receptor beta chains were all obtained from the same sample, sequenced in a study of cytomegalovirus exposure and HLA in healthy donors. Both 60 Vbeta primers and 13 Jbeta primers went into the PCR. The method was immunoSEQ multiplex PCR; TCRdb's version includes in-frame clones alone and lacks a portion of them. The sample holds about 160,000 clones, 70% to 80% seen once. Sample: PBMCs. The receptors were sampled from a female donor in good health and CMV-seronegative.

This clone appeared a few times. This chain joins TRBV4-3 and TRBJ1-1, with D unclear. CDR3 length: 14 residues. V was cut by 1 base and J by 6 bases, with 12 bases left in between. Germline lookup yields CDR1 LGHNA and CDR2 YSLEER. Written as DNA, the CDR3 is TGCGCCAGCAGCCAAGGAGGTCAACACTCTGAAGCTTTCTTT. It yields the protein CASSQGGQHSEAFF.

V is TRBV5-1 and J is TRBJ2-1; TRBD1 agrees at 8 bases. V trimming: 7 bases; J trimming: 4 bases; junction bases outside the gene matches: 4. Germline V CDR1 and CDR2: SGHRS, YFSETQ. The CDR3 length is 13 residues. The CDR3 sequence is CASAGTGYNEQFF. The CDR3 DNA reads as TGCGCCAGCGCCGGGACAGGTTACAATGAGCAGTTCTTC.

The chain recombines TRBV4-3 with TRBJ1-2; D not resolved. Trimming took 3 bases from V and 5 from J, leaving 10 bases between them. The CDR3 has 13 residues. Germline CDR1 LGHNA, CDR2 YSLEER. CDR3 loop: CASSHTGSYGYTF. The CDR3, as DNA: TGCGCCAGCAGCCACACGGGATCTTATGGCTACACCTTC.

CDR3 region: CASKSLGTAYNEQFF. The CDR3, as DNA: TGCGCCAGCAAAAGTTTGGGGACAGCCTACAATGAGCAGTTCTTC. The V call is TRBV5-1, the J call TRBJ2-1; 7 bases are a match to TRBD1. Trimming removed 6 bases from V and 2 bases from J; junction bases left unmatched: 8. The CDR3 has 15 amino acids. The V gene's germline CDR1 is SGHRS and CDR2 YFSETQ.

The CDR3 bases are TGTGCCAGCAGTGTCGGAGACGCCGGGGAGCTGTTTTTT. It encodes CASSVGDAGELFF. This rearrangement joins TRBV6-4 to TRBJ2-2; D gene unclear. The CDR3 spans 13 residues. V shed 4 bases and J shed 6 bases, with 9 bases lying between them. CDR1 MRHNA and CDR2 SNTAGT come from the germline V gene.

This chain links TRBV4-2 with TRBJ2-2, with a tentative D call TRBD2 (5 bases). The CDR3 runs 12 residues. Trimming took 2 bases from V and 11 from J, leaving 9 bases between them. From germline, CDR1 is LGHNA and CDR2 YNFKEQ. The CDR3 DNA reads TGTGCCAGCAGCCAACTGAGCGGAGAGCTGTTTTTT. As protein: CASSQLSGELFF.

This chain joins TRBV7-9 and TRBJ2-5, with no clear D. TRBJ2-7 matches the DNA end more closely, so the J call is doubtful. Germline CDR1 is SEHNR and CDR2 is FQNEAQ (reference sequence). The CDR3 consists of 15 residues. DNA for the CDR3: TGTGCCAGCAGCCAAACAGCCCCCCTCTCCTACGAGCAGTACTTC. Protein product: CASSQTAPLSYEQYF.

The chain has TRBV28 and TRBJ2-7; 10 bases agree with TRBD1. Per germline, CDR1 MDHEN and CDR2 SYDVKM. The ends lost 10 bases at V and 12 bases at J; junction bases unmatched: 21. This CDR3 region has 15 residues. As DNA, the CDR3 is TGTGCCACCACTTCACCTGGGACAGGGGACTACGGGGGGTACTTC. Residues: CATTSPGTGDYGGYF.

The chain combines TRBV7-2 with TRBJ2-7; 8 positions agree with TRBD2. The CDR3 has 14 amino acids. The germline gives CDR1 SGHTA, CDR2 FQGNSA. V was clipped by 6 bases and J by 4 bases; unmatched bases: 8. This CDR3 is CASSLNSGNYEQYF. The DNA of the CDR3 is TGTGCCAGCAGTTTAAATAGCGGGAATTACGAGCAGTACTTC.

The chain combines TRBV5-4 with TRBJ2-3, with TRBD2 identical over 7 bases. The J segment lost 4 bases and the V segment lost 2 bases, leaving 10 bases of the junction unmatched. The CDR3 is 16 amino acids. Germline values: CDR1 SGHNT, CDR2 YYREEE (reference sequence). This chain's CDR3 is CASSLTAGVGADTQYF. As DNA, the CDR3 is TGTGCCAGCAGCTTAACGGCGGGGGTTGGGGCAGATACGCAGTATTTT.

The sample holds a few counts of this clone. This sequence joins TRBV25-1 and TRBJ2-2; 7 nucleotides agree with TRBD2. The germline gives CDR1 MGHDK, CDR2 SYGVNS. The CDR3 length is 18 residues. Trimming took 1 base from V and 2 from J; bases not matched to a gene: 10. The CDR3 nucleotides are TGTGCCAGCAGTGAATTCGGGGGGAGGTTTCCTAACACCGGGGAGCTGTTTTTT. It translates to CASSEFGGRFPNTGELFF.

The chain links TRBV5-4 to TRBJ1-1, with a possible D match to TRBD1 (5 bases). Germline assignment: CDR1 SGHNT and CDR2 YYREEE (reference sequence). With 3 bases removed from V and 10 bases from J, the gap between germline ends came to 19 bases. The CDR3 is 14 amino acids. The CDR3 spells CASSSGDRGRIAFF. The DNA of the CDR3 is TGTGCCAGCAGCTCGGGGGACCGGGGCAGGATAGCTTTCTTT.

This clone was seen a few times. V gene TRBV7-2 combines with J gene TRBJ2-5; 12 bases agree with TRBD2. The CDR3 is 14 amino acids. Germline trimming cut 8 bases from V and 5 bases from J; bases unmatched to any gene: 6. CDR1 and CDR2 from the germline V gene are SGHTA and FQGNSA. CDR3 DNA: TGTGCCAGCCGAGGGACTAGCGGGTATGAGACCCAGTACTTC. This codes for CASRGTSGYETQYF. Together with reference TRBV7-2 and TRBJ2-5, the CDR3 gives the full variable domain: GAGVSQSPSNKVTEKGKDVELRCDPISGHTALYWYRQSLGQGLEFLIYFQGNSAPDKSGLPSDRFSAERTGGSVSTLTIQRTQQEDSAVYLCASRGTSGYETQYFGPGTRLLVL.

The CDR3 DNA follows: TGTGCCAGCAGCCGACCCGCCAGGGGTAGCACAGATACGCAGTATTTT. Protein sequence: CASSRPARGSTDTQYF. The chain recombines TRBV7-2 with TRBJ2-3; possible D gene TRBD1, 6 bases. CDR3 length: 16 residues. Germline CDR1 is SGHTA and CDR2 is FQGNSA. Between the trimmed V and J ends, which lost 5 bases and 0 bases, there was a span of 15 bases. Supplemented by reference TRBV7-2 and TRBJ2-3, the full variable domain reads GAGVSQSPSNKVTEKGKDVELRCDPISGHTALYWYRQSLGQGLEFLIYFQGNSAPDKSGLPSDRFSAERTGGSVSTLTIQRTQQEDSAVYLCASSRPARGSTDTQYFGPGTRLTVL.

The chain carries TRBV25-1 and TRBJ2-5; 7 bases are shared with TRBD1. The J segment lost 10 bases and the V segment lost 7 bases, leaving 15 bases of the junction unmatched. In germline, CDR1 is MGHDK, CDR2 SYGVNS. This CDR3 has 14 amino acids. CDR3: CASTTSGQFRGQYF. DNA for the CDR3: TGTGCCAGCACCACGTCGGGACAGTTCCGTGGCCAGTACTTC.

The V and J genes are TRBV6-1 and TRBJ2-3; D possibly corresponds to TRBD1 (6 bases). With 6 bases removed from V and 2 bases from J, the gap between germline ends came to 15 bases. The CDR3 spans 15 residues. Germline V CDR1 and CDR2: MNHNS, SASEGT. The CDR3 DNA is TGTGCCAGCAGGGAGAACAGGGCTTTCACAGATACGCAGTATTTT. Amino acids: CASRENRAFTDTQYF.

J is TRBJ2-5 and V is TRBV7-2; 8 bases agree with TRBD2. This CDR3 is 15 amino acids long. Germline V lookup: CDR1 SGHTA, CDR2 FQGNSA. Trimming at V came to 5 bases and at J to 5 bases, leaving 10 bases not matched to a gene. CDR3 loop: CASSVGLVRRETQYF. CDR3 in DNA: TGTGCCAGCAGCGTGGGACTAGTAAGGAGGGAGACCCAGTACTTC.

V is TRBV15 and J is TRBJ2-3, with D perhaps TRBD2 (5 bases). The CDR3 runs 14 residues. Germline CDR1 and CDR2: LNHNV and YYDKDF (reference sequence). Between the trimmed V and J ends, which lost 2 bases and 4 bases, there was a span of 10 bases. CDR3 DNA: TGTGCCACCAGCAGACCTCAGAGGGCAGATACGCAGTATTTT. The encoded protein is CATSRPQRADTQYF.

The chain recombines TRBV7-3 with TRBJ2-1; 7 bases align to TRBD2. This CDR3 is built from 15 residues. CDR1 is SGHTA, CDR2 FQGTGA, per germline. Trimming took 6 bases from V and 2 from J; bases not matched to a gene: 7. The CDR3 region has the DNA TGTGCCAGCAGTCCACTAGCGAGCACCTACAATGAGCAGTTCTTC. This encodes CASSPLASTYNEQFF. The whole variable domain, filled in from reference TRBV7-3 and TRBJ2-1, reads GAGVSQTPSNKVTEKGKYVELRCDPISGHTALYWYRQSLGQGPEFLIYFQGTGAADDSGLPNDRFFAVRPEGSVSTLKIQRTERGDSAVYLCASSPLASTYNEQFFGPGTRLTVL.

The chain couples TRBV6-6 to TRBJ2-7; 7 bases agree with TRBD1. Germline-derived CDR1 and CDR2 are MNHNY and SVGAGI (reference sequence). The CDR3 runs 13 residues. V dropped 6 bases and J dropped 4; count of bases not matched to a gene: 6. CDR3 bases: TGTGCCAGCAGCCCGACAGGGAAGTACGAGCAGTACTTC. Encoded protein: CASSPTGKYEQYF.

V and J are TRBV6-5 and TRBJ2-7; TRBD1 aligns across 7 bases. The CDR3 loop spans 14 amino acids. The ends lost 2 bases at V and 4 bases at J; junction bases unmatched: 5. Germline V gene lookup returns CDR1 MNHEY and CDR2 SVGAGI. In nucleotides, the CDR3 is TGTGCCAGCAGTTACGGGACAGTGGCTTACGAGCAGTACTTC. Translating gives CASSYGTVAYEQYF.

The chain joins TRBV5-5 to TRBJ2-7; 10 nucleotides align to TRBD1. Unmatched junction bases numbered 3, after V lost 5 bases and J lost 1 base. The V gene's germline CDR1 is SGHKS and CDR2 YYEKEE (reference sequence). The CDR3 contains 14 residues. CDR3 sequence: CASSRDRGSYEQYF. The CDR3, as DNA: TGTGCCAGCAGTCGGGACAGGGGATCCTACGAGCAGTACTTC.